Listed below are T cell receptor beta chains from one sample, sequenced in a study of human T cells and chemical hapten exposure. TCRdb re-derived calls from the RACE reads in MiXCR, one entry per CDR3 protein. The table shows approximately 71,000 distinct CDR3 sequences, with around 10% occurring only once. This material consisted of whole blood, taken in connection with sensitization to the hapten diphenylcyclopropenone (DPC). Receptors originate from a woman in her forties or fifties with alopecia areata. Some clones in this sample may be carry-over from other donors' samples. Each CDR3 is given with its conserved first and last residue. D genes are given only for firm matches. Clone size, where shown, is once, few, many, or a class for clones that have expanded.

TRBV7-8	NA	TRBJ2-3	NA	CASRQGHTDTQYF	TGTGCCAGCAGACAGGGTCACACAGATACGCAGTATTTT
TRBV7-6	many	TRBJ2-5	TRBD2	CASSLLAGGTQETQYF	TGTGCCAGCAGCTTGTTAGCGGGGGGAACCCAAGAGACCCAGTACTTC
TRBV6-6	NA	TRBJ1-1	NA	CASKPSPRDTEAFF	TGTGCCAGCAAACCTTCCCCCCGGGACACTGAAGCTTTCTTT
TRBV28	NA	TRBJ2-7	NA	CASSHHRYEQYF	TGTGCCAGCAGCCACCACCGATACGAGCAGTACTTC
TRBV18	many	TRBJ2-6	NA	CASSIRDSGANVLTF	TGTGCCAGCTCAATCAGGGACTCTGGGGCCAACGTCCTGACTTTC
TRBV10-1	many	TRBJ1-5	NA	CASSADMGQPQHF	TGCGCCAGCAGTGCTGACATGGGTCAGCCCCAGCATTTT
TRBV5-5	NA	TRBJ1-6	NA	CASSLARGDNSPLHF	TGTGCCAGCAGCTTGGCCCGGGGTGATAATTCACCCCTCCACTTT
TRBV5-1	many	TRBJ2-3	NA	CASSLTDPSTDTQYF	TGCGCCAGCAGCTTGACGGATCCTAGCACAGATACGCAGTATTTT
TRBV19	NA	TRBJ1-1	NA	CASGGLRVSNTEAFF	TGTGCCAGCGGAGGTTTAAGGGTATCCAACACTGAAGCTTTCTTT
TRBV5-1	many	TRBJ1-1	NA	CASSWTGDKGTEAFF	TGCGCCAGCAGCTGGACGGGGGATAAGGGCACTGAAGCTTTCTTT
TRBV11-2	many	TRBJ1-1	TRBD1	CASSLARGVATEAFF	TGTGCCAGCAGCTTAGCCAGGGGGGTAGCAACTGAAGCTTTCTTT
TRBV11-2	few	TRBJ1-6	TRBD1	CASTRGTGNSPLHF	TGTGCCAGCACCCGCGGGACAGGGAATTCACCCCTCCACTTT
TRBV5-4	many	TRBJ2-7	NA	CASRSTGRSEQYF	TGTGCCAGCCGTTCAACCGGAAGGAGCGAGCAGTACTTC
TRBV13	many	TRBJ1-6	NA	CASSQRGTASPLHF	TGTGCCAGCAGCCAACGAGGCACTGCCTCACCCCTCCACTTT
TRBV20-1	NA	TRBJ1-5	NA	CSARTVGNQPQHF	TGCAGTGCTCGGACAGTGGGCAATCAGCCCCAGCATTTT
TRBV4-3	many	TRBJ1-5	NA	CASSGGLGQPQHF	TGCGCCAGCAGCGGGGGGCTAGGACAGCCCCAGCATTTT
TRBV18	NA	TRBJ1-1	NA	CASRSRGEVEAFF	TGTGCCAGCCGATCCAGGGGAGAGGTTGAAGCTTTCTTT
TRBV3-1	few	TRBJ1-6	NA	CASSHGAIENSPLHF	TGTGCCAGCAGCCACGGGGCCATCGAGAATTCACCCCTCCACTTT
TRBV19	NA	TRBJ2-7	TRBD2	CASSVPFGGIYEQYF	TGTGCCAGTAGTGTCCCCTTCGGGGGGATCTACGAGCAGTACTTC
TRBV12-3/TRBV12-4	few	TRBJ1-2	TRBD1	CASSTGQAVYGYTF	TGTGCCAGCAGTACCGGACAGGCCGTCTATGGCTACACCTTC
TRBV6-2/TRBV6-3	few	TRBJ2-5	NA	CASSYSDSQETQYF	TGTGCCAGCAGTTACTCCGACAGCCAAGAGACCCAGTACTTC
TRBV21-1	many	TRBJ1-6	NA	CASSNRRRRALSPLHF	TGTGCCAGCAGCAACAGGCGAAGGAGGGCCCTTTCACCCCTCCACTTT
TRBV7-2	few	TRBJ2-1	NA	CASSLASESSYNEQFF	TGTGCCAGCAGCTTAGCGAGCGAGAGCTCCTACAATGAGCAGTTCTTC
TRBV28	many	TRBJ2-7	NA	CASSLDVGYEQYF	TGTGCCAGCAGTTTAGATGTGGGCTACGAGCAGTACTTC
TRBV10-2	NA	TRBJ2-3	NA	CASSPLPQDTQYF	TGCGCCAGCAGCCCCCTTCCCCAGGATACGCAGTATTTT
TRBV29-1	NA	TRBJ1-2	NA	CSVDDYTF	TGCAGCGTTGATGACTACACCTTC
TRBV19	NA	TRBJ2-3	NA	CASSGGSTVSTDTQYF	TGTGCCAGTAGTGGGGGATCGACAGTAAGCACAGATACGCAGTATTTT
TRBV5-1	many	TRBJ1-1	TRBD1	CASGDREAEAFF	TGCGCCAGCGGGGACAGGGAGGCTGAAGCTTTCTTT
TRBV11-2	many	TRBJ2-3	NA	CASSLERRSTDTQYF	TGTGCCAGCAGCTTAGAAAGGCGAAGCACAGATACGCAGTATTTT
TRBV29-1	NA	TRBJ2-3	NA	CSVSSINTDTQYF	TGCAGCGTTAGCAGTATTAACACAGATACGCAGTATTTT
TRBV12-3/TRBV12-4	few	TRBJ2-3	NA	CASSPSAVGTDTQYF	TGTGCCAGCAGTCCTAGCGCCGTCGGTACAGATACGCAGTATTTT
TRBV10-2	NA	TRBJ2-2	TRBD1	CASSGGQAGRELFF	TGCGCCAGCAGCGGGGGACAGGCCGGCCGGGAGCTGTTTTTT
TRBV11-2	many	TRBJ2-3	TRBD2	CASSLFAGGADTQYF	TGTGCCAGCAGCTTATTCGCGGGGGGGGCAGATACGCAGTATTTT
TRBV19	once	TRBJ1-5	NA	CASTVNSNQPQHF	TGTGCCAGTACGGTCAACAGCAATCAGCCCCAGCATTTT
TRBV9	many	TRBJ1-3	TRBD1	CASSVGAGGDDTIYF	TGTGCCAGCAGCGTAGGGGCAGGGGGCGATGACACCATATATTTT
TRBV7-2	NA	TRBJ2-2	NA	CASSFLGGVNTGELFF	TGTGCCAGCAGCTTTCTCGGCGGGGTCAACACCGGGGAGCTGTTTTTT
TRBV28	few	TRBJ2-4	TRBD2	CASSLLASGRSNIQYF	TGTGCCAGCAGTTTATTAGCTAGCGGGAGGTCTAACATTCAGTACTTC
TRBV10-3	many	TRBJ1-5	NA	CAISESRDWNQPQHF	TGTGCCATCAGTGAGTCGAGGGACTGGAATCAGCCCCAGCATTTT
TRBV24-1	few	TRBJ1-5	NA	CATSVRENQPQHF	TGTGCCACCAGTGTCCGCGAGAATCAGCCCCAGCATTTT
TRBV20-1	NA	TRBJ2-1	NA	CSARDVGTPLTDEQFF	TGCAGTGCTAGAGATGTAGGGACTCCCCTAACCGATGAGCAGTTCTTC
TRBV29-1	once	TRBJ1-4	NA	CSVARGPNEKLFF	TGCAGCGTTGCTCGGGGACCTAATGAAAAACTGTTTTTT
TRBV20-1	few	TRBJ2-6	NA	CSARESSGANVLTF	TGCAGTGCTAGAGAGAGCTCTGGGGCCAACGTCCTGACTTTC
TRBV11-3	few	TRBJ2-1	TRBD1	CASSLDQTGYNEQFF	TGTGCCAGCAGCTTAGATCAGACAGGGTACAATGAGCAGTTCTTC